The rows below give T cell receptor beta chains drawn from one sample of a study of blood T cell repertoires in COVID-19. Libraries were prepared by immunoSEQ multiplex PCR; TCRdb keeps only in-frame clonotypes and omits some of them. This sample yields tens of thousands of clones, of which roughly 87% are seen a single time; roughly 2% belongs to the top ten. Sequences were obtained from peripheral blood. The receptor set was obtained from a man aged 50-59 years with acute or convalescent COVID-19. CDR3s include the opening cysteine and the closing phenylalanine or tryptophan. D genes are given only for firm matches. Clone size is stated in some rows and not others, as once, few, many or a class when expanded.

j_gene,abundance,v_gene,d_gene,len,CDR3aa,CDR3nt
TRBJ1-6,.,TRBV7-8,TRBD1,14,CASSSGQGNSPLHF,TGTGCCAGCAGCTCGGGACAGGGCAATTCACCCCTCCACTTT
TRBJ2-1,once,TRBV7-2,.,12,CASSWDLISQFF,TGTGCCAGCAGTTGGGACTTGATCAGCCAGTTCTTC
TRBJ2-7,.,TRBV5-1,.,14,CASSLGTLTYEQYF,TGCGCCAGCAGCTTGGGGACTCTCACCTACGAGCAGTACTTC
TRBJ1-4,.,TRBV27,.,16,CASSPRTPLVGEKLFF,TGTGCCAGCAGCCCGAGGACACCCCTAGTTGGCGAAAAACTGTTTTTT
TRBJ2-7,.,TRBV11-2,TRBD2,20,CASSLEWLAGDSDQSYEQYF,TGTGCCAGCAGCTTAGAGTGGCTAGCGGGAGACTCGGATCAATCCTACGAGCAGTACTTC
TRBJ2-5,.,TRBV3-1/TRBV3-2,TRBD1,15,CASSQFTGGAGTQYF,TGTGCCAGCAGCCAATTTACAGGGGGCGCCGGGACCCAGTACTTC
TRBJ1-4,.,TRBV7-9,.,15,CASSPHREGYEKLFF,TGTGCCAGCAGCCCTCACAGGGAAGGCTACGAAAAACTGTTTTTT
TRBJ2-3,.,TRBV27,TRBD2,14,CASSIALGGRAQYF,TGTGCCAGCAGTATCGCACTGGGGGGGAGAGCGCAGTATTTT
TRBJ1-5,few,TRBV3-1/TRBV3-2,TRBD1,16,CASSPRTGRSNQPQHF,TGTGCCAGCAGCCCCCGGACAGGGCGAAGCAATCAGCCCCAGCATTTT
TRBJ2-2,.,TRBV2,.,14,CASRGTPNTGELFF,TGTGCCAGCAGAGGGACACCGAACACCGGGGAGCTGTTTTTT
TRBJ2-1,few,TRBV7-6,TRBD2,15,CASSSGTSGYNEQFF,TGTGCCAGCAGTTCCGGGACTAGCGGTTACAATGAGCAGTTCTTC
TRBJ2-3,.,TRBV2,TRBD2,18,CASSVPSGGETSTDTQYF,TGTGCCAGCAGTGTGCCTAGCGGGGGGGAAACTAGCACAGATACGCAGTATTTT
TRBJ1-1,.,TRBV7-2,.,15,CASSLARGGGVEAFF,TGTGCCAGCAGCTTAGCACGGGGCGGGGGCGTTGAAGCTTTCTTT